This T cell receptor (beta chain) appears in the sequencing data of a study of blood T cells in healthy people across ages. General study findings and limits: Per million T cells, TCR beta diversity dropped roughly linearly as age increased.

The use of a sample-barcoded 5' primer and a J-beta primer mix characterized a second PCR of about 7 to 12 cycles. MiXCR, run by TCRdb on the 5' RACE reads, gives a single entry per CDR3 protein. The profile shows 550,000 to 700,000 distinct CDR3 sequences, approximately 25% of them singletons. CDR1 is DFQATT and CDR2 is SNEGSKA in the germline V gene (reference sequence). The CDR3 consists of 14 residues. Deletions cut 5 bases from V and 7 bases from J, with 20 bases between. This clonotype was observed a few times. Its matching antigen is unknown. The chain couples TRBV20-1 to TRBJ1-2, with a possible D match to TRBD1 (5 bases). Material for sequencing was blood. The sequence derives from a woman in her 70s in good health. CDR3: CSARGEGLAPGYTF. The CDR3 DNA is TGCAGTGCTCGAGGGGAGGGCCTAGCCCCTGGCTACACCTTC.